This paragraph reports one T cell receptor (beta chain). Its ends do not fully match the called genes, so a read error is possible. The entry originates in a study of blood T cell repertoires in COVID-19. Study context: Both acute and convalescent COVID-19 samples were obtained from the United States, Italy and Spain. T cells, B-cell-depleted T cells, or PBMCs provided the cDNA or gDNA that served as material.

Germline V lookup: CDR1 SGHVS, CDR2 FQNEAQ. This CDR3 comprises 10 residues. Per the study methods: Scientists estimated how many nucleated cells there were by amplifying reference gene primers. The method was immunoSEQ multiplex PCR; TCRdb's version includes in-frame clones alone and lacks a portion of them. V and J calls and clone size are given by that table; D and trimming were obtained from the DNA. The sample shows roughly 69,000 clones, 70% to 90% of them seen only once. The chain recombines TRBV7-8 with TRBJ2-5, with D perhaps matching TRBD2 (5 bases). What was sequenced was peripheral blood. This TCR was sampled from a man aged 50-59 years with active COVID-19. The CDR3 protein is CASSPLLRDF. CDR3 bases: TGTGCCAGCAGCCCGCTTCTGCGGGACTTC.